This is a list of T cell receptor beta chains from one sample in a study of OX40 agonist ivuxolimab in advanced cancers. Clones were sequenced by immunoSEQ multiplex PCR, and TCRdb holds only the in-frame ones, with some missing. The sample contains 55,000 to 90,000 clones, 88% of which appear only once. The sequences come from CD4+ or CD8+ T cells sorted from blood, collected in a trial of the OX40 agonist ivuxolimab. Every receptor here comes from an adult with an advanced solid tumor such as melanoma, head and neck, liver or kidney cancer. Both conserved end residues are part of each CDR3. The D gene is left open where the match is weak. Clone size is shown for a subset of rows, as once, few, many or a class of expanded clone.

NA	TRBV6-6	NA	TRBJ1-4	CASSTMTPPNEKLFF	TGTGCCAGCAGTACGATGACACCCCCCAATGAAAAACTGTTTTTT
NA	TRBV2	TRBD1	TRBJ2-1	CASSEGQAYNEQFF	TGTGCCAGCAGTGAGGGACAGGCGTACAATGAGCAGTTCTTC
NA	TRBV29-1	NA	TRBJ2-1	CSVVPSESVGYYNEQFF	TGCAGCGTTGTGCCTAGCGAGAGCGTAGGGTACTACAATGAGCAGTTCTTC
NA	TRBV11-2	TRBD2	TRBJ2-7	CASSLASSGSYEQYF	TGTGCCAGCAGCTTAGCGTCTAGCGGGAGTTACGAGCAGTACTTC
NA	TRBV30	NA	TRBJ1-5	CAWSGGAGQPQHF	TGTGCCTGGAGTGGTGGGGCGGGTCAGCCCCAGCATTTT
NA	TRBV5-4	NA	TRBJ2-1	CASSLVGEYNEQFF	TGTGCCAGCAGCTTGGTGGGGGAATACAATGAGCAGTTCTTC
NA	TRBV7-9	NA	TRBJ1-1	CASSTESGAEAFF	TGTGCCAGCAGCACTGAGAGCGGAGCTGAAGCTTTCTTT
NA	TRBV29-1	TRBD1	TRBJ1-2	CSVERTGEGTNYGYTF	TGCAGCGTTGAACGAACAGGGGAGGGGACAAACTATGGCTACACCTTC
once	TRBV5-6	TRBD2	TRBJ2-5	CASSSSGGWRGETQYF	TGTGCCAGCAGCTCCAGCGGGGGGTGGAGAGGAGAGACCCAGTACTTC
NA	TRBV5-1	NA	TRBJ2-7	CASSLAVGIYEQYF	TGCGCCAGCAGCTTGGCCGTTGGAATATACGAGCAGTACTTC
NA	TRBV6-5	TRBD1	TRBJ1-3	CASSLGTGSGNTIYF	TGTGCCAGCAGTCTTGGGACAGGGTCTGGAAACACCATATATTTT
NA	TRBV29-1	NA	TRBJ1-1	CSVVRPTEAFF	TGCAGCGTTGTGAGGCCCACTGAAGCTTTCTTT
few	TRBV5-1	NA	TRBJ2-3	CASRADTQLSTDTQYF	TGCGCCAGCAGAGCCGACACACAACTTAGCACAGATACGCAGTATTTT
NA	TRBV9	TRBD2	TRBJ2-5	CASSVGAGGETQYF	TGTGCCAGCAGCGTGGGTGCGGGAGGGGAGACCCAGTACTTC
few	TRBV5-1	NA	TRBJ2-1	CASSLSGRVNEQFF	TGCGCCAGCAGCTTGTCGGGTAGGGTCAATGAGCAGTTCTTC
NA	TRBV18	TRBD1	TRBJ1-2	CASTLSTGTGFYGYTF	TGTGCCAGCACTCTTAGCACCGGGACAGGGTTCTATGGCTACACCTTC
NA	TRBV30	TRBD1	TRBJ2-7	CAWRDRGRSEQYF	TGTGCCTGGAGAGACAGGGGGCGGTCAGAGCAGTACTTC
NA	TRBV7-9	NA	TRBJ2-1	CASSLVGYNEQFF	TGTGCCAGCAGCTTGGTGGGATACAATGAGCAGTTCTTC
NA	TRBV28	TRBD1	TRBJ1-1	CASRPGGARTEAFF	TGTGCCAGCAGACCAGGGGGCGCGAGGACTGAAGCTTTCTTT
NA	TRBV5-8	NA	TRBJ2-3	CASSPGGFDTQYF	TGTGCCAGCAGCCCGGGCGGATTCGATACGCAGTATTTT
NA	TRBV11-3	NA	TRBJ2-3	CASSSVSTDTQYF	TGTGCCAGCAGCTCCGTATCTACAGATACGCAGTATTTT
once	TRBV6-5	NA	TRBJ2-3	CASSLSGTLRDTQYF	TGTGCCAGCTCATTATCCGGGACCCTTAGGGATACGCAGTATTTT
NA	TRBV7-9	NA	TRBJ2-2	CASSASKKNTGELFF	TGTGCCAGCAGCGCTAGCAAGAAGAACACCGGGGAGCTGTTTTTT
NA	TRBV7-6	NA	TRBJ1-5	CASSLVSENQPQHF	TGTGCCAGCAGCTTAGTCTCAGAGAATCAGCCCCAGCATTTT
NA	TRBV9	NA	TRBJ1-4	CASSVGRRGNNEKLFF	TGTGCCAGCAGCGTAGGGAGGCGGGGGAATAATGAAAAACTGTTTTTT
NA	TRBV19	NA	TRBJ2-1	CASSIGGPSSYNEQFF	TGTGCCAGTAGTATAGGAGGGCCGAGCTCCTACAATGAGCAGTTCTTC
NA	TRBV12-5	TRBD2	TRBJ2-2	CASGLSLTSGGPPGELFF	TGTGCTAGTGGTTTATCCCTGACTAGCGGGGGGCCCCCCGGGGAGCTGTTTTTT
NA	TRBV28	TRBD1	TRBJ1-5	CASSLLAGGRDQPQHF	TGTGCCAGCAGTTTACTTGCAGGGGGCAGAGATCAGCCCCAGCATTTT
NA	TRBV7-9	NA	TRBJ2-1	CASSLELAGEQFF	TGTGCCAGCAGCTTAGAATTGGCCGGTGAGCAGTTCTTC
NA	TRBV5-1	TRBD1	TRBJ2-2	CASSSGGFGELFF	TGCGCCAGCAGCTCAGGGGGCTTCGGGGAGCTGTTTTTT
once	TRBV10-2	TRBD1	TRBJ1-5	CASSETGGRQPQHF	TGCGCCAGCAGTGAGACAGGGGGCAGACAGCCCCAGCATTTT
once	TRBV18	NA	TRBJ1-1	CATSEGGNTEAFF	TGTGCCACCTCCGAGGGGGGGAACACTGAAGCTTTCTTT
NA	TRBV2	NA	TRBJ1-2	CASSGGVGGYTF	TGTGCCAGCTCCGGGGGAGTGGGTGGCTACACCTTC
NA	TRBV7-9	TRBD2	TRBJ2-7	CASSLLTGLAGEQYF	TGTGCCAGCAGCCTCTTAACGGGACTAGCGGGCGAGCAGTACTTC
NA	TRBV7-2	NA	TRBJ1-3	CASSLDSSGNTIYF	TGTGCCAGCAGCTTAGACAGCTCTGGAAACACCATATATTTT
NA	TRBV18	TRBD1	TRBJ2-1	CASAPSGQLTYEQFF	TGTGCCAGCGCCCCGTCGGGACAGCTTACCTATGAGCAGTTCTTC
NA	TRBV5-1	TRBD1	TRBJ2-3	CASSSSPSTGVGTDTQYF	TGCGCCAGCAGCTCTTCCCCCTCGACAGGGGTGGGGACAGATACGCAGTATTTT
NA	TRBV5-1	NA	TRBJ2-6	CASSPWTASGANVLTF	TGCGCCAGCAGCCCATGGACTGCTTCAGGGGCCAACGTCCTGACTTTC
NA	TRBV28	NA	TRBJ2-7	CASSSPGRKYEQYF	TGTGCCAGCAGTTCGCCGGGACGGAAGTACGAGCAGTACTTC
NA	TRBV7-9	NA	TRBJ2-2	CASSSSGGTGELFF	TGTGCCAGCAGCTCCTCGGGTGGGACCGGGGAGCTGTTTTTT
many	TRBV30	NA	TRBJ2-7	CAGAGGALYEQYF	TGTGCCGGCGCCGGCGGGGCTTTATACGAGCAGTACTTC
NA	TRBV19	TRBD1	TRBJ2-5	CASSTWDRAETQYF	TGTGCCAGTAGTACCTGGGACAGGGCAGAGACCCAGTACTTC
NA	TRBV27	NA	TRBJ1-1	CASSLRHMNTEAFF	TGTGCCAGCAGTTTACGACATATGAACACTGAAGCTTTCTTT
NA	TRBV2	TRBD2	TRBJ2-3	CASSALATDTQYF	TGTGCCAGCAGTGCACTAGCGACAGATACGCAGTATTTT
NA	TRBV19	NA	TRBJ2-2	CASRKTTGELFF	TGTGCCAGTAGGAAAACCACCGGGGAGCTGTTTTTT
NA	TRBV5-1	NA	TRBJ2-5	CASSLPTGYQETQYF	TGCGCCAGCAGCTTACCCACGGGTTACCAAGAGACCCAGTACTTC
NA	TRBV19	TRBD1	TRBJ1-4	CASSSGTVNEKLFF	TGTGCCAGTAGTAGCGGGACAGTTAATGAAAAACTGTTTTTT
NA	TRBV18	NA	TRBJ2-1	CASSPIYEQFF	TGTGCCAGCTCACCAATCTATGAGCAGTTCTTC
once	TRBV7-3	NA	TRBJ1-1	CASSLQENTEAFF	TGTGCCAGCAGCCTACAGGAGAACACTGAAGCTTTCTTT
NA	TRBV10-3	NA	TRBJ2-7	CAISLGYEQYF	TGTGCCATCAGCCTAGGGTACGAGCAGTACTTC
once	TRBV10-3	NA	TRBJ1-4	CAISEEVRGPNEKLFF	TGTGCCATCAGTGAGGAGGTGAGGGGTCCTAATGAAAAACTGTTTTTT
NA	TRBV28	NA	TRBJ1-5	CASSFQGSVSNQPQHF	TGTGCCAGCAGTTTCCAGGGATCAGTTAGCAATCAGCCCCAGCATTTT
NA	TRBV6-5	NA	TRBJ1-4	CASGRTTNEKLFF	TGTGCCAGCGGTAGAACAACTAATGAAAAACTGTTTTTT
NA	TRBV7-3	NA	TRBJ2-3	CASSLTGGRVGDTQYF	TGTGCCAGCAGCTTAACAGGGGGAAGGGTCGGAGATACGCAGTATTTT
NA	TRBV5-4	NA	TRBJ2-3	CASSLDRSTDTQYF	TGTGCCAGCAGCTTGGATCGGAGCACAGATACGCAGTATTTT
NA	TRBV29-1	NA	TRBJ2-4	CSVGDKNIQYF	TGCAGCGTGGGTGACAAAAACATTCAGTACTTC
few	TRBV9	NA	TRBJ1-2	CASSSAGDYGYTF	TGTGCCAGCAGCTCTGCAGGAGACTATGGCTACACCTTC
NA	TRBV28	TRBD1	TRBJ1-2	CASSLPIPRTGEFYGYTF	TGTGCCAGCAGTTTACCTATCCCTCGGACAGGGGAATTCTATGGCTACACCTTC
NA	TRBV5-6	NA	TRBJ2-2	CASSLEVGQGFGELFF	TGTGCCAGCAGCTTGGAGGTCGGCCAGGGGTTCGGGGAGCTGTTTTTT
once	TRBV5-4	TRBD1	TRBJ2-5	CATGTGGETQYF	TGTGCCACCGGAACAGGGGGAGAGACCCAGTACTTC